The sequence of this T cell receptor (beta chain) was determined in a study of naive and memory T cell subsets. As for this clonotype: Its antigen is unknown.

For blood and skin samples, reverse transcription used TCR alpha and beta constant primers. TCRdb processed the UMI-ligation and nested PCR reads anew with MiXCR; each CDR3 protein has one entry. The sample comprises 17,000 or so distinct CDR3 sequences, roughly 9.8% of which are singletons, and 6.5% to 7% rests with the top ten. V lost 0 bases and J lost 7, with 7 bases in between. Germline V lookup: CDR1 LNHNV, CDR2 YYDKDF (reference sequence). The CDR3 has 13 amino acids. General study points: TCRs were reportedly recovered from both biopsy types, mostly tuberculin test sites.

Treatment indicated: skin biopsy from PPD injection site in Mantoux-positive individual. Input was roughly 1 to 1,100 ng of DNase-treated total RNA without cell sorting. A UMI-containing oligonucleotide was joined by 3' ligation to the TCR cDNA template. Skin biopsies came from PPD injection sites in Mantoux-positive individuals. This receptor was obtained from an adult in good health. The chain combines TRBV15 with TRBJ2-1; the D is unclear. The sequencing here drew on skin, taken from a tuberculin skin test site. In DNA, the CDR3 is TGTGCCACCAGCAGAGATGGACGGAATGAGCAGTTCTTC. Translation: CATSRDGRNEQFF. Together with reference TRBV15 and TRBJ2-1, the CDR3 gives the full variable domain: DAMVIQNPRYQVTQFGKPVTLSCSQTLNHNVMYWYQQKSSQAPKLLFHYYDKDFNNEADTPDNFQSRRPNTSFCFLDIRSPGLGDTAMYLCATSRDGRNEQFFGPGTRLTVL.